This T cell receptor beta chain came from a study of control samples from healthy donors and cancer patients. V shed 2 bases, J shed 1 base, and the junction held 0 bases outside the gene matches. CDR3 length equals 15 residues. Germline values: CDR1 SNHLY, CDR2 FYNNEI. The repertoire was sequenced with immunoSEQ multiplex PCR; TCRdb's copy has only in-frame clones and lacks some. The sample has about 120,000 clones; just under 90% are singletons. The sample comprised blood. This clonotype originated in a man aged 25 to 40 in good health. The chain carries TRBV2 and TRBJ2-3, with 10 bases identical to TRBD2. The CDR3 nucleotides are TGTGCCAGCAGTGAAAGCGGGGGGGGCACAGATACGCAGTATTTT. Protein sequence: CASSESGGGTDTQYF.